The entry below gives a single T cell receptor beta chain sequence along with its context. Its target is not known. This specimen belongs to a study of T cells after yellow fever vaccination. Whole-study findings and limits: Booster sampling recovered most clones from primary vaccination (under 97% CD4, just over 85% CD8).

The TCR cDNA carried a universal primer site and UMIs from 5'RACE template switching. One entry per CDR3 protein, called by TCRdb with MiXCR from the 5' RACE reads. The sample holds 85,000 to 100,000 distinct CDR3 sequences, less than 6% seen once. Germline V lookup: CDR1 SGHTA, CDR2 FQGTGA. This CDR3 spans 15 amino acids. J was trimmed by 6 bases and V by 5 bases; bases with no gene match: 5. This specimen consisted of CD8+ T cells sorted from PBMCs, obtained 10 days after the yellow fever booster vaccination. The sequence came from a man aged 18-30 years who received the YFV17D yellow fever vaccine. The rearrangement joins TRBV7-3 to TRBJ2-1; 12 nucleotides match TRBD2. The DNA of the CDR3 is TGTGCCAGCAGCCCTCTAGCGGGGGGGCTCAATGAGCAGTTCTTC. This encodes CASSPLAGGLNEQFF.